The clone carrying this TCR beta chain was found once. The authors' processing: Amplifying reference gene primers gave estimates of nucleated cell counts. Profiling relied on immunoSEQ multiplex PCR, and the TCRdb table lists in-frame clones only, not all of them. The DNA was the basis for D and trimming; V, J and clone size are from that table. The sample holds 35,000 to 45,000 clones, 86% seen once. This entry belongs to a study of blood T cell repertoires in COVID-19. Overall study: Sites across the United States, Italy and Spain contributed samples from acute and convalescent COVID-19.

V lost 7 bases and J 13 bases, leaving 19 bases between the germline ends. The CDR3 is 12 amino acids. The TCR was taken from a man in his sixties or seventies with acute or convalescent COVID-19. This chain joins TRBV12-3 or TRBV12-4 and TRBJ2-5; D remains unclear. The sample consisted of peripheral blood. The CDR3 here is CASTKLGLYLYF. In DNA, the CDR3 is TGTGCCAGCACAAAGCTAGGTCTATACCTGTACTTC.